The 8 T cell receptor beta chains reported below all come from one sample, sequenced in a study of OX40 agonist ivuxolimab in advanced cancers. Clones were read by immunoSEQ multiplex PCR, and TCRdb kept only the in-frame ones, dropping some. The sample has about 15,000 clones, 70% seen once; the top ten hold 36%. Sequences were derived from CD4+ or CD8+ T cells sorted from blood, sampled in a trial of the OX40 agonist ivuxolimab. Receptors were obtained from an adult with an advanced solid tumor such as melanoma, head and neck, liver or kidney cancer.

The V call is TRBV4-2, the J call TRBJ2-7; TRBD2 matches 7 bases. This CDR3 comprises 17 residues. The germline CDR1 and CDR2 sequences are LGHNA and YNFKEQ. V trimming: 4 bases; J trimming: 2 bases; junction bases outside the gene matches: 14. The CDR3: CASSPSYDAGETYEQYF. Here the CDR3 DNA reads TGTGCCAGCAGCCCGTCCTACGACGCGGGAGAGACCTACGAGCAGTACTTC.

This clone was detected once. This sequence joins TRBV11-2 and TRBJ2-5, with D maybe TRBD2 (5 bases). Gene TRBJ2-7 matches the end of the DNA better, so the J call may be wrong. Germline V gene data show CDR1 as SGHAT and CDR2 as FQNNGV. The CDR3 totals 14 residues. The CDR3 sequence is CASSLSGMSHEQYF. The CDR3 DNA is TGTGCCAGCAGCTTGTCGGGGATGTCCCACGAGCAGTACTTC.

This sequence joins TRBV2 and TRBJ2-7, with TRBD1 as a possible D gene (6 bases). The V gene lost 11 bases and the J gene lost 5 bases, with 22 bases spanning the gap. The CDR3 contains 14 residues. Germline V gene lookup returns CDR1 SNHLY and CDR2 FYNNEI. For the CDR3, the DNA is TGTGCCTCCCTCGGGGCAGGGGCTTCCGACGAGCAGTACTTC. Residues: CASLGAGASDEQYF. The full variable domain, its missing parts supplied by reference TRBV2 and TRBJ2-7, is EPEVTQTPSHQVTQMGQEVILRCVPISNHLYFYWYRQILGQKVEFLVSFYNNEISEKSEIFDDQFSVERPDGSNFTLKIRSTKLEDSAMYFCASLGAGASDEQYFGPGTRLTVT.

This clone was recorded a few times. The same CDR3 can be traced to other DNA sequences in this sample. The chain recombines TRBV15 with TRBJ1-2; D is perhaps TRBD1 (5 bases). V gave up 0 bases and J gave up 6 bases, with 8 bases separating them. The germline V gene encodes CDR1 LNHNV and CDR2 YYDKDF (reference sequence). This CDR3 has 13 residues. For the CDR3, the DNA is TGTGCCACCAGCAGAGAAGAAGGGGATGGCTACACCTTC. It translates to CATSREEGDGYTF.

In DNA, the CDR3 is TGTGCCAGCAGTCCAATCCTAGGACTAGCTTTCTACGAGCAGTACTTC. Protein product: CASSPILGLAFYEQYF. The rearrangement joins TRBV27 to TRBJ2-5; 8 bases agree with TRBD2. Gene TRBJ2-7 matches the end of the DNA better, so the J call may be wrong. Germline CDR1 and CDR2: MNHEY and SMNVEV (reference sequence). CDR3 length equals 16 residues.

The V call is TRBV6-1, the J call TRBJ2-3; 8 bases are shared with TRBD2. With V trimmed by 5 bases and J by 7 bases, 11 bases remained unmatched. Per germline, CDR1 MNHNS and CDR2 SASEGT. The CDR3 runs 15 residues. DNA for the CDR3: TGTGCCAGCAGTAAGATAGCGGGACCGGCAAATACGCAGTATTTT. Protein: CASSKIAGPANTQYF.

This rearrangement joins TRBV15 to TRBJ2-1; perhaps D is TRBD1 or TRBD2 (5 bases each). Looked up from germline, CDR1 is LNHNV and CDR2 is YYDKDF (reference sequence). This CDR3 is built from 15 residues. The V end was cut by 7 bases, the J end by 0 bases, with 13 bases between. For the CDR3, the DNA is TGTGCCACCAATCTAGGGACCAGCTCCTACAATGAGCAGTTCTTC. Protein sequence: CATNLGTSSYNEQFF.

This sequence joins TRBV29-1 and TRBJ2-3; D is possibly TRBD1 (5 bases). V was pared by 0 bases and J by 4 bases, with 17 bases between. Germline CDR1 SQVTM, CDR2 ANQGSEA. The CDR3 length is 16 residues. The CDR3 is CSVEDFDSIIPDTQYF. The CDR3 DNA follows: TGCAGCGTTGAAGACTTTGACAGTATAATCCCAGATACGCAGTATTTT.